The source of this T cell receptor (beta chain) is a study of blood T cell repertoires in COVID-19. Germline loops: CDR1 SQVTM, CDR2 ANQGSEA. Trimming removed 4 bases from V and 5 bases from J, with 11 bases in between. The CDR3 extends over 13 amino acids. Produced via immunoSEQ multiplex PCR; TCRdb's table is partial and in-frame only. The sample carries 200,000 to 250,000 clones, approximately 83% recorded once. This receptor was obtained from a woman aged 25 to 39 with COVID-19, enrolled during active disease. V usage is TRBV29-1 and J usage is TRBJ1-4; no clear D. The material sequenced was peripheral blood. The CDR3 coding sequence is TGCAGCGTTGGAGGGATTTTCAATGAAAAACTGTTTTTT. Its protein product is CSVGGIFNEKLFF.